Below, 15 T cell receptor beta chains from the same sample are listed, as sequenced in a study of CD8 T cells in ankylosing spondylitis. TCRdb reprocessed the 5' RACE reads via MiXCR and lists one record per CDR3 protein. The sample lists 300,000 to 350,000 distinct CDR3 sequences; around 21% were seen once. The sample was blood, either unsorted or a sorted T cell fraction (not recorded which). Receptors were obtained from a female donor with ankylosing spondylitis or in good health (not recorded which).

DNA of the CDR3: TGTGCCATCAGTGAGTGGCACAGGGGGATGAACACTGAAGCTTTCTTT. It is translated as CAISEWHRGMNTEAFF. The chain has TRBV10-3 and TRBJ1-1, with TRBD1 matching over 8 bases. J gave up 0 bases and V 1 base, and 4 bases lay outside the gene matches. This CDR3 region has 16 residues. Germline V lookup: CDR1 ENHRY, CDR2 SYGVKD.

In this sample, this clonotype turned up a few times. The chain links TRBV12-3 or TRBV12-4 to TRBJ2-3; 8 bases are a match to TRBD2. This CDR3 spans 15 amino acids. V lost 4 bases, J lost 4 bases, and 7 bases stayed unmatched. The CDR3 sequence: CASSSQRESADTQYF. The CDR3 nucleotides read TGTGCCAGCAGTTCACAGCGGGAGTCGGCAGATACGCAGTATTTT.

This clonotype was counted a few times. The chain has TRBV7-8 and TRBJ2-7; D ambiguous. Germline V gene sequence: CDR1 SGHVS, CDR2 FQNEAQ. The ends were cut back, 5 bases at V and 1 base at J, with 12 bases in the middle. CDR3 size: 14 residues. The CDR3 sequence: CASSPRRTSYEQYF. In DNA, the CDR3 is TGTGCCAGCAGCCCCCGAAGAACGTCCTACGAGCAGTACTTC.

This clonotype occurred many times. The rearrangement links TRBV29-1 to TRBJ2-3, with D perhaps TRBD2 (6 bases). Germline values: CDR1 SQVTM, CDR2 ANQGSEA. Trimming took 5 bases from V and 6 from J, leaving 15 bases between them. This CDR3 has 13 residues. CDR3 bases: TGCAGCGTTAGGGACTCTCCTTTGGATACGCAGTATTTT. Translation gives CSVRDSPLDTQYF.

This clonotype was seen a few times. A junction boundary mismatches the germline segment, possibly from a read error. The chain joins TRBV20-1 to TRBJ2-5; D not resolved. This CDR3 contains 12 residues. In germline, CDR1 is DFQATT, CDR2 SNEGSKA (reference sequence). The CDR3 loop reads CFRQRFQETQYF. The CDR3 DNA reads TGTTTTCGTCAGCGCTTCCAAGAGACCCAGTACTTC.

The V gene is TRBV6-2 or TRBV6-3, the J gene TRBJ1-5; 9 bases agree with TRBD1. Germline V lookup: CDR1 MNHEY, CDR2 SVGEGT. There are 13 residues in the CDR3. V dropped 8 bases and J dropped 5; count of bases not matched to a gene: 4. The CDR3 region has the DNA TGTGCCAGCCGGGACAGGGCCGATCAGCCCCAGCATTTT. It yields the protein CASRDRADQPQHF.

This sequence joins TRBV7-8 and TRBJ1-5; D may be TRBD1 (5 bases). CDR3 length equals 16 residues. V was cut by 5 bases and J by 6 bases, with 20 bases left in between. Germline CDR1 and CDR2: SGHVS and FQNEAQ. The CDR3 protein is CASSGGTAREVQPQHF. DNA of the CDR3: TGTGCCAGCAGCGGGGGGACCGCCCGTGAAGTTCAGCCCCAGCATTTT.

This clonotype occurred a few times. The chain links TRBV7-9 to TRBJ2-3; 9 nucleotides match TRBD1. V lost 1 base, J lost 1 base, and 3 bases stayed unmatched. Germline values: CDR1 SEHNR, CDR2 FQNEAQ (reference sequence). The CDR3 length is 16 residues. In DNA form, the CDR3 reads TGTGCCAGCAGCTTAGGGGACAGGGCCCGCACAGATACGCAGTATTTT. Its translation: CASSLGDRARTDTQYF.

Only one count was recorded for this clonotype. The rearrangement uses TRBV20-1 and TRBJ2-1; 9 nucleotides align to TRBD1. The CDR3 runs to 14 residues. With V trimmed by 6 bases and J by 6 bases, 9 bases remained unmatched. Germline V gene lookup returns CDR1 DFQATT and CDR2 SNEGSKA (reference sequence). The CDR3 DNA reads as TGCAGTGCGCTTCGACAGGGGGGGCGCAATGAGCAGTTCTTC. Protein: CSALRQGGRNEQFF.

This clonotype was recorded a few times. The J gene is TRBJ2-3, the V gene TRBV7-2; D may correspond to TRBD1 or TRBD2 (5 bases each). V was cut by 4 bases and J by 3 bases, with 14 bases left in between. Germline values: CDR1 SGHTA, CDR2 FQGNSA. The CDR3 has 15 amino acids. The CDR3 nucleotides read TGTGCCAGCAGCTGGGACCAAAAGCTAACAGATACGCAGTATTTT. Its translation is CASSWDQKLTDTQYF.

This clonotype showed up many times. The CDR3, as DNA: TGTGCCAGCAGCAAGAAGCGGGAACAAGAGACCCAGTACTTC. Amino acid sequence: CASSKKREQETQYF. This rearrangement joins TRBV7-2 to TRBJ2-5; 7 positions agree with TRBD2. CDR1 SGHTA and CDR2 FQGNSA come from the germline V gene. The CDR3 has 14 amino acids. Trimming took 5 bases from V and 2 from J; bases not matched to a gene: 5.

J is TRBJ2-3 and V is TRBV27; TRBD2 matches 7 bases. The CDR3 is 14 residues long. V lost 8 bases to trimming and J lost 1 base; unmatched junction nucleotides: 6. The germline gives CDR1 MNHEY, CDR2 SMNVEV (reference sequence). The CDR3 reads CASPQAGGTDTQYF. DNA of the CDR3: TGTGCCAGCCCCCAGGCGGGGGGCACAGATACGCAGTATTTT.

This clonotype occurred a few times. The V call is TRBV11-2, the J call TRBJ2-3, with D perhaps being TRBD1 or TRBD2 (5 bases each). The CDR3 consists of 15 residues. The germline CDR1 and CDR2 sequences are SGHAT and FQNNGV. The germline V and J ends were trimmed by 2 bases and 0 bases, with 9 bases remaining between them. DNA for the CDR3: TGTGCCAGCAGCTTAAGAGGGGTTAGCACAGATACGCAGTATTTT. Amino acids: CASSLRGVSTDTQYF.

The J gene is TRBJ2-1, the V gene TRBV29-1; no clear D. V lost 3 bases and J lost 7, with 10 bases in between. Germline V gene lookup returns CDR1 SQVTM and CDR2 ANQGSEA. The CDR3 runs 12 residues. The CDR3 nucleotides read TGCAGCGTTGAGTCGAATGCAAATGAGCAGTTCTTC. The encoded protein is CSVESNANEQFF.

This clonotype was counted many times. V is TRBV12-3 or TRBV12-4 and J is TRBJ1-5; D is undetermined. The CDR3 loop spans 12 amino acids. The V end lost 0 bases, the J end lost 4 bases, and 1 base lay between the germline ends. CDR3 in amino acids: CASSLANQPQHF. As DNA, the CDR3 is TGTGCCAGCAGTTTAGCGAATCAGCCCCAGCATTTT.